The clone carrying this T cell receptor (beta chain) has a handful of counts. The antigen remains undetermined. Trimming took 5 bases from V and 1 from J; bases not matched to a gene: 8. Germline CDR1 reads LNHDA; CDR2 reads SQIVND (reference sequence). The CDR3 sequence is 15 residues long. These data are taken from a study of cytomegalovirus exposure and HLA in healthy donors. Notes on the study in general: Across donors, most TCRs were seen rarely, yet some public ones were widespread. With high specificity and sensitivity, the classifier reportedly diagnosed cytomegalovirus status. The listing of 150 to 200 TCR beta chains classed them as cytomegalovirus-associated. It was found in a later analysis that first-cohort TCR clusters tended to co-occur in the 100 to 150 validation repertoires.

Method: immunoSEQ multiplex PCR; TCRdb's copy keeps in-frame clones and lacks some. The table records about 150,000 clones, 80% to 90% of them present only once. The sequence came from a man between 18 and 35 years old in good health and CMV-seropositive. The sequenced sample consisted of PBMCs. The chain couples TRBV19 to TRBJ2-7; 7 nucleotides align to TRBD1. CDR3 amino acids: CASSVTRQGSYEQYF. The CDR3 DNA reads TGTGCCAGTAGTGTAACCCGACAGGGATCCTACGAGCAGTACTTC. The full variable domain, with the rest looked up from reference TRBV19 and TRBJ2-7, is DGGITQSPKYLFRKEGQNVTLSCEQNLNHDAMYWYRQDPGQGLRLIYYSQIVNDFQKGDIAEGYSVSREKKESFPLTVTSAQKNPTAFYLCASSVTRQGSYEQYFGPGTRLTVT.